A selection of T cell receptor beta chains follows, all from one sample in a study of cytomegalovirus exposure and HLA in healthy donors. The repertoire was sequenced with immunoSEQ multiplex PCR; TCRdb's copy has only in-frame clones and lacks some. The sample lists roughly 98,000 clones, about 83% occurring once. Input material: PBMCs. These receptors all come from a woman aged 25-40 years in good health and CMV-seronegative. CDR3s include the opening cysteine and the closing phenylalanine or tryptophan. The D gene is left open where the match is weak.

j_gene,v_gene,d_gene,CDR3nt,CDR3aa
TRBJ1-1,TRBV5-4,TRBD1,TGTGCCAGCAGCTTGGGCTCATCAGGGGGTTCTGGAACTGAAGCTTTCTTT,CASSLGSSGGSGTEAFF
TRBJ1-3,TRBV5-1,TRBD1,TGCGCCAGCAGTCCCGGGACAGGAGTGGGGGGAAACACCATATATTTT,CASSPGTGVGGNTIYF
TRBJ2-5,TRBV5-6,.,TGTGCCAGCAGCTTCCTGACAAACCAAGAGACCCAGTACTTC,CASSFLTNQETQYF
TRBJ2-7,TRBV29-1,TRBD2,TGCAGCGTCGCTTTCAGCGGGGCCGGCTATAGGGAGCAGTACTTC,CSVAFSGAGYREQYF
TRBJ1-2,TRBV6-5,.,TGTGCCAGCAGTACATCGACGGGAAGCTATGGCTACACCTTC,CASSTSTGSYGYTF
TRBJ1-5,TRBV4-2,TRBD1,TGTGCCAGCAGCCAAGACACAGGGGGGAGTGGGCAGCCCCAGCATTTT,CASSQDTGGSGQPQHF
TRBJ2-2,TRBV5-6,.,TGTGCCAGCAGCCGCGTAACAGGGGGGGTGGACACCGGGGAGCTGTTTTTT,CASSRVTGGVDTGELFF
TRBJ2-4,TRBV19,.,TGTGCCAGTAGTATTAAGGTTGAGGGAGATCAGTACTTC,CASSIKVEGDQYF
TRBJ1-1,TRBV7-2,TRBD1,TGTGCCAGCAGCTTAGAGGGACAGGGTGAAGCTTTCTTT,CASSLEGQGEAFF
TRBJ2-7,TRBV4-2,TRBD2,TGTGCCAGCAGCCCTGGGTCCAGCGGGGGCCTCGAGCAGTACTTC,CASSPGSSGGLEQYF
TRBJ2-7,TRBV5-1,TRBD2,TGCGCCAGCAGCCCACAGACTAGCGGGAGGGCCTACGAGCAGTACTTC,CASSPQTSGRAYEQYF
TRBJ1-2,TRBV18,.,TGTGCCAGCTCATTAGACTATGGCTACACCTTC,CASSLDYGYTF
TRBJ1-5,TRBV6-5,TRBD1,TGTGCCAGCAGTCCATCAGGGGGCGCGGGTCAGCCCCAGCATTTT,CASSPSGGAGQPQHF
TRBJ1-3,TRBV11-2,.,TGTGCCAGCAGCTTAGAGGTGGAGGGCACCATATATTTT,CASSLEVEGTIYF
TRBJ2-5,TRBV11-3,TRBD2,TGTGCCAGCAGCTTGTGGGAGGGGGAGACCCAGTACTTC,CASSLWEGETQYF
TRBJ2-5,TRBV5-4,.,TGTGCCAGCAGCTTACCCAGCGAAGAGACCCAGTACTTC,CASSLPSEETQYF
TRBJ1-2,TRBV28,.,TGTGCCAGCAACGAACAGACAGTTAAAAATGGCTACACCTTC,CASNEQTVKNGYTF